A selection of T cell receptor beta chains follows, all from one sample in a study of siplizumab effects on memory and regulatory T cells. Libraries were prepared by immunoSEQ multiplex PCR; TCRdb keeps only in-frame clonotypes and omits some of them. Of about 120,000 clones listed, just over 90% are singletons. Sequences were obtained from non-Treg CD4+ T cells sorted from blood. Every receptor here comes from a human donor in good health. Each CDR3 is given with its conserved first and last residue. The order of the fields is clone size, V gene, J gene, D gene, CDR3 DNA, CDR3 protein. D genes are given only for firm matches. The size entry is marked missing in some rows and otherwise reads once, few, many or a size class.

size: once
V: TRBV10-3
J: TRBJ2-3
D: .
DNA: TGTGCCATCAGTGCCCTTGCAGCCCCTAGCACAGATACGCAGTATTTT
CDR3: CAISALAAPSTDTQYF

size: .
V: TRBV6-4
J: TRBJ2-2
D: .
DNA: TGTGCCAGCAGTCGTACAGGGAGGGACACCGGGGAGCTGTTTTTT
CDR3: CASSRTGRDTGELFF

size: .
V: TRBV2
J: TRBJ2-3
D: .
DNA: TGTGCCAGCAGTAACACAGATACGCAGTATTTT
CDR3: CASSNTDTQYF

size: .
V: TRBV9
J: TRBJ1-6
D: TRBD1
DNA: TGTGCCAGCAGCGGACAGGGGAATTCACCCCTCCACTTT
CDR3: CASSGQGNSPLHF

size: .
V: TRBV10-2
J: TRBJ1-2
D: .
DNA: TGCGCCAGCAGTGAGTCGAGGGGGTTTGGCTATGGCTACACCTTC
CDR3: CASSESRGFGYGYTF

size: .
V: TRBV7-2
J: TRBJ2-5
D: .
DNA: TGTGCCAGCAGCCCACGCGAGACCCAGTACTTC
CDR3: CASSPRETQYF

size: once
V: TRBV5-1
J: TRBJ1-2
D: TRBD1
DNA: TGCGCCAGCAGCCTTGGGACAGCTAACTATGGCTACACCTTC
CDR3: CASSLGTANYGYTF

size: .
V: TRBV5-1
J: TRBJ1-2
D: TRBD1
DNA: TGCGCCAGCAGCTCTTTGACAGGGAGCTATGGCTACACCTTC
CDR3: CASSSLTGSYGYTF

size: .
V: TRBV6-1
J: TRBJ1-5
D: TRBD1
DNA: TGTGCCATCCGGGACAGGCCGGATCAGCCCCAGCATTTT
CDR3: CAIRDRPDQPQHF

size: .
V: TRBV29-1
J: TRBJ1-6
D: TRBD1
DNA: TGCAGCGTTTTTACCGGGACAGCCAATTCACCCCTCCACTTT
CDR3: CSVFTGTANSPLHF

size: .
V: TRBV15
J: TRBJ1-2
D: .
DNA: TGTGCCACCAGCAGAGCAAGGGATGGGCTAGGCTACACCTTC
CDR3: CATSRARDGLGYTF

size: .
V: TRBV5-1
J: TRBJ1-1
D: .
DNA: TGCGCCAGCAGCTCGGAACCTCAGGGAGGGGGAACTGAAGCTTTCTTT
CDR3: CASSSEPQGGGTEAFF

size: .
V: TRBV10-3
J: TRBJ1-6
D: .
DNA: TGTGCCATCAGTGAGGGGTCACCTAAGGGATCGATACCCCTCCACTTT
CDR3: CAISEGSPKGSIPLHF

size: .
V: TRBV7-2
J: TRBJ1-6
D: .
DNA: TGTGCCAGCAGCTTCCAGACAGGAATCTATAATTCACCCCTCCACTTT
CDR3: CASSFQTGIYNSPLHF

size: .
V: TRBV28
J: TRBJ2-3
D: TRBD2
DNA: TGTGCCAGTTGGGCGGGGGGACGAGATACGCAGTATTTT
CDR3: CASWAGGRDTQYF

size: .
V: TRBV18
J: TRBJ1-6
D: .
DNA: TGTGCCAGCTCACCGATGGACACAAACCCGACTACCCTCCACTTT
CDR3: CASSPMDTNPTTLHF

size: .
V: TRBV7-7
J: TRBJ2-2
D: TRBD1
DNA: TGTGCCAGCAGCGCGAAAACAGGGGGCCTGACCGGGGAGCTGTTTTTT
CDR3: CASSAKTGGLTGELFF

size: .
V: TRBV6-1
J: TRBJ1-2
D: .
DNA: TGTGCCAGCAGTGAAGACCCCAGTCGCGCTGGCTACACCTTC
CDR3: CASSEDPSRAGYTF

size: .
V: TRBV7-9
J: TRBJ2-3
D: TRBD2
DNA: TGTGCCAGCAGCTTAGCACATGGGGGGGAGTATTTT
CDR3: CASSLAHGGEYF

size: .
V: TRBV10-2
J: TRBJ2-2
D: TRBD1
DNA: TGCGCCAGCACTCCAGGGACAGGTTACACCGGGGAGCTGTTTTTT
CDR3: CASTPGTGYTGELFF

size: .
V: TRBV6-5
J: TRBJ2-3
D: TRBD1
DNA: TGTGCCAGCAGTTACAACAGGGGGAGTCAGGATACGCAGTATTTT
CDR3: CASSYNRGSQDTQYF

size: .
V: TRBV7-2
J: TRBJ1-1
D: TRBD1
DNA: TGTGCCAGCAGCTTAGGTTACAGGGGGGCCACTGAAGCTTTCTTT
CDR3: CASSLGYRGATEAFF

size: once
V: TRBV6-1
J: TRBJ1-2
D: .
DNA: TGTGCCAGCATTTTCCGTTATACCCATGGCTACACCTTC
CDR3: CASIFRYTHGYTF

size: .
V: TRBV4-1
J: TRBJ2-7
D: .
DNA: TGCGCCAGCAGCCAATCGCCCAGGCGTGGCTACGAGCAGTACTTC
CDR3: CASSQSPRRGYEQYF

size: .
V: TRBV2
J: TRBJ1-5
D: TRBD1
DNA: TGTGCCAGCTCCGCTACGGGACAGGGGAGAGGAAAGCCCCAGCATTTT
CDR3: CASSATGQGRGKPQHF

size: once
V: TRBV28
J: TRBJ1-1
D: .
DNA: TGTGCCAGCAGCTCAGGCGGGGGAGCTTTCTTT
CDR3: CASSSGGGAFF

size: .
V: TRBV19
J: TRBJ1-2
D: TRBD1
DNA: TGTGCCAGTAGTATCTCTCCAGGGGGCAACTATGGCTACACCTTC
CDR3: CASSISPGGNYGYTF

size: .
V: TRBV2
J: TRBJ2-3
D: .
DNA: TGTGCCAGCAGATTACTTACAGATACGCAGTATTTT
CDR3: CASRLLTDTQYF

size: .
V: TRBV9
J: TRBJ1-4
D: TRBD1
DNA: TGTGCCAGCAGCGTACATGTGGGGGACAGTGGAGCAACTAATGAAAAACTGTTTTTT
CDR3: CASSVHVGDSGATNEKLFF

size: once
V: TRBV5-1
J: TRBJ2-7
D: TRBD1
DNA: TGCGCCAGCAGCTTGGCCGCGGGACAGGGGGACCACGAGCAGTACTTC
CDR3: CASSLAAGQGDHEQYF

size: few
V: TRBV25-1
J: TRBJ1-6
D: .
DNA: TGTGCCAGCAGTGAATCACTGTCGAATTCACCCCTCCACTTT
CDR3: CASSESLSNSPLHF

size: .
V: TRBV19
J: TRBJ1-1
D: .
DNA: TGTGCCAGTAAGGACGGGACTCCCATGAACACTGAAGCTTTCTTT
CDR3: CASKDGTPMNTEAFF

size: .
V: TRBV5-1
J: TRBJ2-7
D: TRBD1
DNA: TGCGCCAGCAGCTCTCCGGGACAGGCCACCTACGAGCAGTACTTC
CDR3: CASSSPGQATYEQYF

size: .
V: TRBV7-2
J: TRBJ2-3
D: TRBD2
DNA: TGTGCCAGCAGCTTAGGCGGGGGTGCTGCAGATACGCAGTATTTT
CDR3: CASSLGGGAADTQYF

size: .
V: TRBV12-5
J: TRBJ2-6
D: .
DNA: TGTGCTAGTGCGGCCCCGACTGGGGCCAACGTCCTGACTTTC
CDR3: CASAAPTGANVLTF

size: .
V: TRBV9
J: TRBJ1-1
D: .
DNA: TGTGCCAGTACTCCCGCCCCGTTGAACACTGAAGCTTTCTTT
CDR3: CASTPAPLNTEAFF

size: .
V: TRBV19
J: TRBJ1-2
D: .
DNA: TGTGCCAGTAGTATGGAGGGAATGGGCTATGGCTACACCTTC
CDR3: CASSMEGMGYGYTF

size: .
V: TRBV19
J: TRBJ1-5
D: TRBD1
DNA: TGTGCCAGTACCCGGACAGGAGTTGGAGGCAATCAGCCCCAGCATTTT
CDR3: CASTRTGVGGNQPQHF

size: .
V: TRBV4-3
J: TRBJ2-1
D: TRBD2
DNA: TGCGCCAGCAGCCAAGAGGAGGGACTAGCGGGGAATGAGCAGTTCTTC
CDR3: CASSQEEGLAGNEQFF

size: .
V: TRBV5-4
J: TRBJ2-7
D: .
DNA: TGTGCCAGCAGCTACCCGGGACTCGTCTACGAGCAGTACTTC
CDR3: CASSYPGLVYEQYF

size: .
V: TRBV7-2
J: TRBJ1-4
D: TRBD1
DNA: TGTGCCAGCAGCCTAGGACCGGGGACAGGGTTTGAAAAACTGTTTTTT
CDR3: CASSLGPGTGFEKLFF

size: .
V: TRBV7-9
J: TRBJ1-2
D: TRBD1
DNA: TGTGCCAGCAGCTTACTACAGGGGGATGGCTACACCTTC
CDR3: CASSLLQGDGYTF

size: once
V: TRBV20-1
J: TRBJ2-5
D: TRBD1
DNA: TGCAGTTACAACAGGGGAGAGACCCAGTACTTC
CDR3: CSYNRGETQYF

size: .
V: TRBV25-1
J: TRBJ2-3
D: TRBD2
DNA: TGTGCCAGCAGTTCCAGCGGGGGGGCGACAGATACGCAGTATTTT
CDR3: CASSSSGGATDTQYF

size: .
V: TRBV7-2
J: TRBJ2-3
D: TRBD2
DNA: TGTGCCAGCAGCTCGAGGACTAGGACAGATACGCAGTATTTT
CDR3: CASSSRTRTDTQYF

size: .
V: TRBV7-2
J: TRBJ2-7
D: .
DNA: TGTGCCAGCAGCTTAGACGGGGGGCCTTACGAGCAGTACTTC
CDR3: CASSLDGGPYEQYF

size: .
V: TRBV21-1
J: TRBJ1-5
D: .
DNA: TGTGCCAGCAACTCCCCAGGAGGGGATCAGCCCCAGCATTTT
CDR3: CASNSPGGDQPQHF

size: .
V: TRBV7-2
J: TRBJ2-7
D: TRBD2
DNA: TGTGCCAGCAGCTTACTAGCGGGGGGCTACGAGCAGTACTTC
CDR3: CASSLLAGGYEQYF

size: .
V: TRBV10-1
J: TRBJ1-5
D: TRBD1
DNA: TGCGCCAGCAGCGTGGACAGGGAGGGGAATCAGCCCCAGCATTTT
CDR3: CASSVDREGNQPQHF

size: .
V: TRBV4-2
J: TRBJ1-4
D: TRBD1
DNA: TGTGCCAGCAGCCAAGGGGAAGGGGGGTTTCGCGGGACAGGGAGAGAAAAACTGTTTTTT
CDR3: CASSQGEGGFRGTGREKLFF

size: .
V: TRBV5-1
J: TRBJ2-1
D: .
DNA: TGCGCCAGCACCTACAGTCCCAGCTCCTACAATGAGCAGTTCTTC
CDR3: CASTYSPSSYNEQFF

size: .
V: TRBV9
J: TRBJ2-7
D: .
DNA: TGTGCCAGCAGCACGACAGGCCAAAAGACCTACGAGCAGTACTTC
CDR3: CASSTTGQKTYEQYF

size: .
V: TRBV5-1
J: TRBJ1-3
D: .
DNA: TGCGCCAGCAGCCTATCAGCCATCTCTGGAAACACCATATATTTT
CDR3: CASSLSAISGNTIYF